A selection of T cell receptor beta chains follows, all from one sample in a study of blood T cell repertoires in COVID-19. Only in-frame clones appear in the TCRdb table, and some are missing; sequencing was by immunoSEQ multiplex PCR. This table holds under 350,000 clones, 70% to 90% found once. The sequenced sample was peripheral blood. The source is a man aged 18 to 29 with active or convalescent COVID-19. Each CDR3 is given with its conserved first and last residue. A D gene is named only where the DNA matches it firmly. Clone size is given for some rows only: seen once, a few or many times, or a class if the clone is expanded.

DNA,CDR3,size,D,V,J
TGCGCCAGCAGCACTCAGGGCTCCCATGAAAAACTGTTTTTT,CASSTQGSHEKLFF,-,-,TRBV5-1,TRBJ1-4
TGTGCCAGCAGCTTGGGCGATTCAGAGGTGGAGACCCAGTACTTC,CASSLGDSEVETQYF,-,-,TRBV5-4,TRBJ2-5
TGTGCCAGCAGTTCCCCCTCTAAGACTAGCGGGGTGCATGAGCAGTTCTTC,CASSSPSKTSGVHEQFF,-,TRBD2,TRBV28,TRBJ2-1
TGCGCCAGCAGCTTGGGATTAGACTCCTACGAGCAGTACTTC,CASSLGLDSYEQYF,-,-,TRBV5-1,TRBJ2-7
TGTGCCAGTACCCTGGGGACAGCTTACAATGAGCAGTTCTTC,CASTLGTAYNEQFF,-,TRBD1,TRBV19,TRBJ2-1
TGCAGCGTTGTAAGCGTATATGGCGGGGAGCTGTTTTTT,CSVVSVYGGELFF,-,-,TRBV29-1,TRBJ2-2
TGTGCCAGCACCCGCGGGGGCGAGGGTGAAAAACTGTTTTTT,CASTRGGEGEKLFF,-,-,TRBV2,TRBJ1-4
TGTGCCAGCAGCCCGGGACAGCCGAACACCGGGGAGCTGTTTTTT,CASSPGQPNTGELFF,-,TRBD1,TRBV7-6,TRBJ2-2
TGTGCCAGCAGCCCGGGACAGGGCCTCTATGGCTACACCTTC,CASSPGQGLYGYTF,-,TRBD1,TRBV5-4,TRBJ1-2
TGTGCCAGCACTGGGGGGAATAGCAATCAGCCCCAGCATTTT,CASTGGNSNQPQHF,-,-,TRBV28,TRBJ1-5
TGCGCCAGCAGCCAAGACGCGGAATCCGAGCAGTACTTC,CASSQDAESEQYF,few,-,TRBV4-1,TRBJ2-7
TGTGCCAGTAGTATGTATACAGGGGCGCGTGGCTACACCTTC,CASSMYTGARGYTF,once,TRBD1,TRBV19,TRBJ1-2
TGTGCCTGGAGTGTACGCCCATTGGCCTCTAATTCACCCCTCCACTTT,CAWSVRPLASNSPLHF,-,-,TRBV30,TRBJ1-6
TGTGCCAGCAGTTTTCGTCAGTACGAGCAGTACTTC,CASSFRQYEQYF,-,-,TRBV12-3/TRBV12-4,TRBJ2-7
TGCAGTGCTAGTGGGGGCGCAGATGAAAAACTGTTTTTT,CSASGGADEKLFF,-,-,TRBV20-1,TRBJ1-4
TGTGCCAGTAACCCGTCAGGTATAACTAACTATGGCTACACCTTC,CASNPSGITNYGYTF,-,-,TRBV19,TRBJ1-2
TGCAGCGTTGAGAGCGAGGAGGAGGACGAGCAGTACTTC,CSVESEEEDEQYF,-,-,TRBV29-1,TRBJ2-7
TGTGCCAGCAGCTCATGGACTAGCGGGAGAGATGAGCAGTTCTTC,CASSSWTSGRDEQFF,-,TRBD2,TRBV11-3,TRBJ2-1
TGTGCCAGCAGTTCCTTAGGACTGGGCCCAGAGACCCAGTACTTC,CASSSLGLGPETQYF,once,-,TRBV28,TRBJ2-5
TGTGCCAGCAGCTTGTTTAGCGGTCATTTCACCTACAATGAGCAGTTCTTC,CASSLFSGHFTYNEQFF,-,-,TRBV5-6,TRBJ2-1
TGTGCCAGCAGCGTAGAGGGGGTAGGAGGGACAGGGCCCAATCAGCCCCAGCATTTT,CASSVEGVGGTGPNQPQHF,-,TRBD1,TRBV9,TRBJ1-5
TGTGCCAGCAGCTCAAAGGGGGTCTCCTACGAGCAGTACTTC,CASSSKGVSYEQYF,-,-,TRBV7-6,TRBJ2-7
TGTGCCAGCAGCCAATCCTCCACCGGGGAGCTGTTTTTT,CASSQSSTGELFF,-,-,TRBV16,TRBJ2-2
TGTGCCAGCATTATAGGGAGCGAGCAGTACTTC,CASIIGSEQYF,once,-,TRBV6-6,TRBJ2-7
TGTGCCAGCAGCTTCCCGACTAGCGGGGGCACCGGGGAGCTGTTTTTT,CASSFPTSGGTGELFF,few,TRBD2,TRBV13,TRBJ2-2
TGTGCCAGCAGCCAAACGGGACAGAGGAGTTCACCCCTCCACTTT,CASSQTGQRSSPLHF,-,TRBD1,TRBV4-2,TRBJ1-6
TGTGCCACCAGTGATGGACAGAACTACGAGCAGTACTTC,CATSDGQNYEQYF,-,-,TRBV24-1,TRBJ2-7
TGTGCCAGCACGAGGGAGGGAGATTATACCTACGAGCAGTACTTC,CASTREGDYTYEQYF,-,TRBD2,TRBV6-6,TRBJ2-7
TGCAGCGTTGAAGCTTCGACAGGGGATGGCTACACCTTC,CSVEASTGDGYTF,-,TRBD1,TRBV29-1,TRBJ1-2
TGTGCCAGGACGTCGGCAGGGACTCTCCAAGAGACCCAGTACTTC,CARTSAGTLQETQYF,few,-,TRBV5-8,TRBJ2-5
TGTGCCAGTAGTAAATTCTCGGGACAGGTCAAAAATTCACCCCTCCACTTT,CASSKFSGQVKNSPLHF,-,TRBD1,TRBV19,TRBJ1-6
TGTGCCAGCAGCGTGAGCGGGTCGGAGACCCAGTACTTC,CASSVSGSETQYF,-,-,TRBV9,TRBJ2-5
TGTGCCAGCTTCCAGGGGGCCCTTCCAAACATTCAGTACTTC,CASFQGALPNIQYF,once,TRBD1,TRBV6-5,TRBJ2-4
TGTGCCAGCAGGGGGGACTCGGTGGAAGCTTTCTTT,CASRGDSVEAFF,once,-,TRBV7-9,TRBJ1-1
TGTGCCAGCAGCTTTGGCGGGGTGATTTCCTACAATGAGCAGTTCTTC,CASSFGGVISYNEQFF,-,-,TRBV5-4,TRBJ2-1
TGTGCCAGCAGTCGGGGGGGCTTCAATGAGCAGTTCTTC,CASSRGGFNEQFF,once,TRBD2,TRBV6-5,TRBJ2-1
TGTGCCAGTAGAAGACTAGCGGGATCCTACGAGCAGTACTTC,CASRRLAGSYEQYF,-,TRBD2,TRBV19,TRBJ2-7
TGTGCCAGCAGCTTGGCCGGGACTAGCGGTTTAGATACGCAGTATTTT,CASSLAGTSGLDTQYF,-,TRBD2,TRBV5-4,TRBJ2-3
TGTGCCAGCAGCGTCGAGACAGGGGGCCCTTGGGATGGCTACACCTTC,CASSVETGGPWDGYTF,-,TRBD1,TRBV9,TRBJ1-2
TGTGCCAGCAGCGGTAGCGCGGACATTCAGTACTTC,CASSGSADIQYF,-,-,TRBV9,TRBJ2-4
TGTGCCAGCAGTCTAACAGGGGCGAACACTGAAGCTTTCTTT,CASSLTGANTEAFF,-,TRBD1,TRBV27,TRBJ1-1
TGTGCCAGCAGCCCTACTAGCGGGGGTTCCACAGATACGCAGTATTTT,CASSPTSGGSTDTQYF,-,TRBD2,TRBV7-3,TRBJ2-3
TGTGCCAGCACCACCAGCCGGGACTCTCTTAACGAGCAGTACTTC,CASTTSRDSLNEQYF,-,-,TRBV4-2,TRBJ2-7
TGTGCCAGCAGTACAAGTAATCAGCCCCAGCATTTT,CASSTSNQPQHF,-,-,TRBV6-1,TRBJ1-5
TGTGCCAGCAGGAACTCTCGGGGGTATGGCTACACCTTC,CASRNSRGYGYTF,-,-,TRBV28,TRBJ1-2
TGTGCCAGCTCACCTTCTTCTGGGACTTCCCTCCACTTT,CASSPSSGTSLHF,few,-,TRBV18,TRBJ1-6
TGTGCCAGCAGTCCCCTTGAGGAGGCAACCGGGGAGCTGTTTTTT,CASSPLEEATGELFF,once,-,TRBV5-6,TRBJ2-2
TGTGCCAGCAGTGATTACATTGATACCCAGGCGGGCTACACCTTC,CASSDYIDTQAGYTF,-,-,TRBV2,TRBJ1-2
TGCAGCGTCGAAGAAACAGGGGGCGAATACTATGGCTACACCTTC,CSVEETGGEYYGYTF,-,TRBD1,TRBV29-1,TRBJ1-2
TGTGCCAGCAGTACCCGGGACCTCGGGGGGTATGGCTACACCTTC,CASSTRDLGGYGYTF,-,-,TRBV28,TRBJ1-2
TGTGCCAGCAGTGTCATACAGGGATACGAGCAGTACTTC,CASSVIQGYEQYF,-,-,TRBV25-1,TRBJ2-7
TGTGCCAGCAGCCCCCTCGAGCGCTCTCGGGGGGTTACCTACGAGCAGTACTTC,CASSPLERSRGVTYEQYF,few,TRBD2,TRBV11-2,TRBJ2-7